This paragraph reports one T cell receptor (beta chain). The CDR3 has 14 residues. Per germline, CDR1 MNHEY and CDR2 SVGEGT. V was pared by 2 bases and J by 8 bases, with 12 bases between. This specimen belongs to a study of blood T cell repertoires in COVID-19. In the study overall: Samples representing acute and convalescent COVID-19 were sourced from the United States, Italy and Spain. T cells, B-cell-depleted T cells, or PBMCs supplied cDNA or gDNA.

Authors' processing steps: Estimation of nucleated cell counts relied on the amplification of reference gene primers. Profiled with immunoSEQ multiplex PCR; TCRdb holds only in-frame clones, not every one. The D gene and trimming were derived from the DNA, and the V and J assignments and clone size from that table. The data contain fewer than 150,000 clones, approximately 84% of them singletons. V and J are TRBV6-2 or TRBV6-3 and TRBJ1-4; possible D gene TRBD1, 5 bases. The source of this sequence is a woman aged 80 or older in a cohort sampled during active or convalescent COVID-19. The sample was peripheral blood. CDR3 region: CASSYAGGREKLFF. The CDR3 region has the DNA TGTGCCAGCAGTTACGCGGGGGGACGGGAAAAACTGTTTTTT.